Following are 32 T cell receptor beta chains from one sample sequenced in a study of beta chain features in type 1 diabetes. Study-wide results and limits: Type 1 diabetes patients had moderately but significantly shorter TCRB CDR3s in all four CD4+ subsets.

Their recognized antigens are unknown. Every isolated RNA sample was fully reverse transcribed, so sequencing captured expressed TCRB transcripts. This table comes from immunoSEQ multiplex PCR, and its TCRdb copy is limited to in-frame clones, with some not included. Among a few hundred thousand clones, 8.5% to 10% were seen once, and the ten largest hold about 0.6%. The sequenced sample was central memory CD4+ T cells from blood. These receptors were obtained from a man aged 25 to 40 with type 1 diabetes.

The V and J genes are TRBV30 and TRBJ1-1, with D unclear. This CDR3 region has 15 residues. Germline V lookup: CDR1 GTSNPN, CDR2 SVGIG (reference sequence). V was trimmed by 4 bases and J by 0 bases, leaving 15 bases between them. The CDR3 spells CAWKGRSSLNTEAFF. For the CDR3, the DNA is TGTGCCTGGAAAGGGCGGAGCTCGCTGAACACTGAAGCTTTCTTT.

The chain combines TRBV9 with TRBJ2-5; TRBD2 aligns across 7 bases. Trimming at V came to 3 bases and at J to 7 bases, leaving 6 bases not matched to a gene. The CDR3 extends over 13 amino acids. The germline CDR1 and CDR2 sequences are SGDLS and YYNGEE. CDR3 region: CASSGGTIGTQYF. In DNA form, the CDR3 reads TGTGCCAGCAGCGGCGGGACTATAGGGACCCAGTACTTC.

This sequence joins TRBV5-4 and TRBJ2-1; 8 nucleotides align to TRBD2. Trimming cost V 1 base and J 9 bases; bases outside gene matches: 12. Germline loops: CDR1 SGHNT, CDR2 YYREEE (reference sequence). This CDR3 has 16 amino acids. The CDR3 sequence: CASSLISSGLGREQFF. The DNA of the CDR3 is TGTGCCAGCAGCTTGATATCTAGCGGGTTAGGACGTGAGCAGTTCTTC.

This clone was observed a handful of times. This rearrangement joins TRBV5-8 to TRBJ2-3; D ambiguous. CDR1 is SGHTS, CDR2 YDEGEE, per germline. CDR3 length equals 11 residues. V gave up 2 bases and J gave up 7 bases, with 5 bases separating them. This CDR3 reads CASSFDYTQYF. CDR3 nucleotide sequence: TGTGCCAGCAGCTTCGATTATACGCAGTATTTT.

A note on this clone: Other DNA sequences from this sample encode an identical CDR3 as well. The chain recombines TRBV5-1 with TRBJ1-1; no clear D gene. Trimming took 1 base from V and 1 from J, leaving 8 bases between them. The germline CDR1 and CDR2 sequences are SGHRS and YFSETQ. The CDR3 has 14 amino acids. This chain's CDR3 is CASSLSGGNTEAFF. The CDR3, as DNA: TGCGCCAGCAGCTTGTCCGGAGGGAACACTGAAGCTTTCTTT.

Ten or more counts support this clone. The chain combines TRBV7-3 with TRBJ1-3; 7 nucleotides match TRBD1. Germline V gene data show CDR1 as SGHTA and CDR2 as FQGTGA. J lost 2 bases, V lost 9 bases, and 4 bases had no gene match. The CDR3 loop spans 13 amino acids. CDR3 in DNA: TGTGCCAGTTCGAGGGGGCCTGGAAACACCATATATTTT. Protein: CASSRGPGNTIYF.

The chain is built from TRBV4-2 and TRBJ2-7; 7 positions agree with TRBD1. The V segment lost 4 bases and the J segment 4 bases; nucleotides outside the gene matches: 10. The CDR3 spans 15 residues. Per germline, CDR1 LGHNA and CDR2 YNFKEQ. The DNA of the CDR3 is TGTGCCAGCAGCCGCACCGGGACAGCGAAGTACGAGCAGTACTTC. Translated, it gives CASSRTGTAKYEQYF.

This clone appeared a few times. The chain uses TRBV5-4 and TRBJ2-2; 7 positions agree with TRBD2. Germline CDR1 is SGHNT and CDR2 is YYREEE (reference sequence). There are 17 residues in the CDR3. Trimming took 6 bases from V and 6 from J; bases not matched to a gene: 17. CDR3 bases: TGTGCCAGCACCGTACGAGTTAGAGGGAGGGATGCCGGGGAGCTGTTTTTT. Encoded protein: CASTVRVRGRDAGELFF.

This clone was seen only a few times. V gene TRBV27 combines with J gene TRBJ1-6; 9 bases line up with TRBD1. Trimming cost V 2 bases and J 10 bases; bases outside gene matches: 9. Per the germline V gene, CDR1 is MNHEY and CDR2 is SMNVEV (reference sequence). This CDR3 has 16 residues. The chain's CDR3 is CASSLITGGSGSPLHF. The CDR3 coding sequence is TGTGCCAGCAGTTTAATAACAGGGGGCTCGGGATCACCCCTCCACTTT.

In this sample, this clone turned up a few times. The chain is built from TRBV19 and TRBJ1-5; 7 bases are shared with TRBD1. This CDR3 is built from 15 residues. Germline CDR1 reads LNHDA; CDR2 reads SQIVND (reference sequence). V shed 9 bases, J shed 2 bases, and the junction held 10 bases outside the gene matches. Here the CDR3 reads CASNQGGSGNQPQHF. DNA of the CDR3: TGTGCCAGCAATCAGGGGGGATCGGGCAATCAGCCCCAGCATTTT.

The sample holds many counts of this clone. CDR3 loop: CASRPEYSYEQYF. The CDR3 DNA is TGTGCCAGCAGGCCTGAATACTCTTACGAGCAGTACTTC. This chain uses TRBV28 with TRBJ2-7; D gene unclear. The CDR3 runs to 13 residues. V was shortened by 6 bases and J by 4 bases, with 13 bases between the two germline ends. Germline values: CDR1 MDHEN, CDR2 SYDVKM.

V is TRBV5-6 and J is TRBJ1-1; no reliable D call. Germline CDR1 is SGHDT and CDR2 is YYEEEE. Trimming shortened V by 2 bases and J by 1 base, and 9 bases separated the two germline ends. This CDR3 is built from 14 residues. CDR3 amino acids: CASSLPEWNTEAFF. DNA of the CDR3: TGTGCCAGCAGCTTACCAGAGTGGAACACTGAAGCTTTCTTT.

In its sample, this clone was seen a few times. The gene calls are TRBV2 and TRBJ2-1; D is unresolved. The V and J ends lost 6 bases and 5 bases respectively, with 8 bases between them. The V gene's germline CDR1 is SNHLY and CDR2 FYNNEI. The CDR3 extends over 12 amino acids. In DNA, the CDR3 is TGTGCCAGCAGGGACGGGCACAATGAGCAGTTCTTC. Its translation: CASRDGHNEQFF. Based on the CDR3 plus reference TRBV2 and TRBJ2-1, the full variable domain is EPEVTQTPSHQVTQMGQEVILRCVPISNHLYFYWYRQILGQKVEFLVSFYNNEISEKSEIFDDQFSVERPDGSNFTLKIRSTKLEDSAMYFCASRDGHNEQFFGPGTRLTVL.

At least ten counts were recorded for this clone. The CDR3 is CASSIQGMNTEAFF. The CDR3 DNA reads as TGTGCCAGTAGTATACAGGGCATGAACACTGAAGCTTTCTTT. V gene TRBV19 combines with J gene TRBJ1-1; TRBD1 is a possible D gene (5 bases). This CDR3 is 14 amino acids long. Germline CDR1 and CDR2: LNHDA and SQIVND (reference sequence). V was pared by 2 bases and J by 0 bases, with 7 bases between.

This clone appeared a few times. This CDR3 reads CASSYLLGMGSGANVLTF. In DNA, the CDR3 is TGTGCCAGCAGCTATTTGTTGGGGATGGGGTCTGGGGCCAACGTCCTGACTTTC. The chain uses TRBV7-2 and TRBJ2-6, with no clear D. CDR3 length equals 18 residues. CDR1 and CDR2 from the germline V gene are SGHTA and FQGNSA. With 4 bases removed from V and 1 base from J, the gap between germline ends came to 17 bases.

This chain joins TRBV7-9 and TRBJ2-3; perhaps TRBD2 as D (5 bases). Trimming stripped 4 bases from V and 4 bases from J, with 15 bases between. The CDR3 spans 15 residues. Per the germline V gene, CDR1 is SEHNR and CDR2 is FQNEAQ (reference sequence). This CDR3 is CASSSDVWTSDTQYF. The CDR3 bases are TGTGCCAGCAGCTCCGACGTCTGGACTTCAGATACGCAGTATTTT.

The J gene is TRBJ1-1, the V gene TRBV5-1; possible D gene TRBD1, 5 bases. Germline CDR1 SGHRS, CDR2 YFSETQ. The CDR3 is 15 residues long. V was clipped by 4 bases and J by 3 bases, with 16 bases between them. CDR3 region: CASSPGLATYTEAFF. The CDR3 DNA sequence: TGCGCCAGCAGCCCGGGACTGGCCACCTACACTGAAGCTTTCTTT.

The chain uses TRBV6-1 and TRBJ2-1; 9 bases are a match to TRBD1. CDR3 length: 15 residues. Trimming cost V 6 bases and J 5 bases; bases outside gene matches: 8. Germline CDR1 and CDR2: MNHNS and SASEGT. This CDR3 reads CASSRAGTGNNEQFF. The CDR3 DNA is TGTGCCAGCAGCAGAGCCGGGACAGGGAACAATGAGCAGTTCTTC.

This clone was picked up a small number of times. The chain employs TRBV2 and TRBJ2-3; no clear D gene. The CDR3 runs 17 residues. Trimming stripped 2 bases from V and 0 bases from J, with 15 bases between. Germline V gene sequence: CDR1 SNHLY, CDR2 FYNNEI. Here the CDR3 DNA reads TGTGCCAGCAGTGAACTCGGCAGGCCTGGCAGCACAGATACGCAGTATTTT. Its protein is CASSELGRPGSTDTQYF.

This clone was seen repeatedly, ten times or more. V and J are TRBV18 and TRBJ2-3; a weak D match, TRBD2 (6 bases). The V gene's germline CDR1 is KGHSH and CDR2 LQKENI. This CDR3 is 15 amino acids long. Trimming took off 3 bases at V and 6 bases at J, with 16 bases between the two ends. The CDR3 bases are TGTGCCAGCTCACCCTCCGGGACTCGAGGGGATACGCAGTATTTT. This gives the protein CASSPSGTRGDTQYF.

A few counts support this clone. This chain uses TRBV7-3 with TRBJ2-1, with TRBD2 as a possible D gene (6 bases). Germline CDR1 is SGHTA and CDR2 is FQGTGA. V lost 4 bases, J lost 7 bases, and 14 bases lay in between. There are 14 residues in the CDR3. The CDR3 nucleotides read TGTGCCAGCAGCTCTGGGGGGAGTCGGAATGAGCAGTTCTTC. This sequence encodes CASSSGGSRNEQFF. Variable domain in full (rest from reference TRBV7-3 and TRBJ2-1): GAGVSQTPSNKVTEKGKYVELRCDPISGHTALYWYRQSLGQGPEFLIYFQGTGAADDSGLPNDRFFAVRPEGSVSTLKIQRTERGDSAVYLCASSSGGSRNEQFFGPGTRLTVL.

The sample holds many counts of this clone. CDR3 sequence reads: CASRVDRGYNEQFF. CDR3 DNA: TGTGCCAGCAGGGTGGACAGGGGTTACAATGAGCAGTTCTTC. V gene TRBV2 combines with J gene TRBJ2-1; 9 positions agree with TRBD1. The CDR3 consists of 14 residues. Germline V gene sequence: CDR1 SNHLY, CDR2 FYNNEI. Germline trimming cut 6 bases from V and 4 bases from J; bases unmatched to any gene: 4. Based on the CDR3 plus reference TRBV2 and TRBJ2-1, the full variable domain is EPEVTQTPSHQVTQMGQEVILRCVPISNHLYFYWYRQILGQKVEFLVSFYNNEISEKSEIFDDQFSVERPDGSNFTLKIRSTKLEDSAMYFCASRVDRGYNEQFFGPGTRLTVL.

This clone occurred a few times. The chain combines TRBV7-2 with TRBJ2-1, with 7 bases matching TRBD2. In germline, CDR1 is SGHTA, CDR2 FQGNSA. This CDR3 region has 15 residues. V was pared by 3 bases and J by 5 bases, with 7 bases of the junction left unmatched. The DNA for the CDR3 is TGTGCCAGCAGCTTGAGCGGGGCCGCCCACAATGAGCAGTTCTTC. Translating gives CASSLSGAAHNEQFF.

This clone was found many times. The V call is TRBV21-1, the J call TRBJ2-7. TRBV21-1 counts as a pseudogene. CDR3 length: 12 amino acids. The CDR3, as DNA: TGTGCCCGTCCCAATACCTCCTACGAGCAGTACTTC. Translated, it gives CARPNTSYEQYF.

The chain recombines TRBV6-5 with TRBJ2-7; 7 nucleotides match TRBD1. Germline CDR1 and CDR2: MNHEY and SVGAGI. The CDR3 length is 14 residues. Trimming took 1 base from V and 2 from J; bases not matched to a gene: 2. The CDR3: CASSYWDRAYEQYF. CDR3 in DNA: TGTGCCAGCAGTTACTGGGACAGAGCCTACGAGCAGTACTTC.

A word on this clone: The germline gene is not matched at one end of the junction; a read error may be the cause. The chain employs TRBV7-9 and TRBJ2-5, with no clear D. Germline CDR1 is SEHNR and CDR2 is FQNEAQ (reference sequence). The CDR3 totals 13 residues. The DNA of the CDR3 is TGTGCCAGCAGTTTAGCCAAGGGAGAGACCCAGTACTTC. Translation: CASSLAKGETQYF. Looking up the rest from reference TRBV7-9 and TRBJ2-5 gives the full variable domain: DTGVSQNPRHKITKRGQNVTFRCDPISEHNRLYWYRQTLGQGPEFLTYFQNEAQLEKSRLLSDRFSAERPKGSFSTLEIQRTEQGDSAMYLCASSLAKGETQYFGPGTRLLVL.

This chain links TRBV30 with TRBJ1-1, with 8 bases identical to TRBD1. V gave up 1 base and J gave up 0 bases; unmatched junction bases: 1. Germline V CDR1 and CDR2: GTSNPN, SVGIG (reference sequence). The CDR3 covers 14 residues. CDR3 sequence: CAWSATGVNTEAFF. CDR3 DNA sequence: TGTGCCTGGAGTGCGACAGGGGTGAACACTGAAGCTTTCTTT.

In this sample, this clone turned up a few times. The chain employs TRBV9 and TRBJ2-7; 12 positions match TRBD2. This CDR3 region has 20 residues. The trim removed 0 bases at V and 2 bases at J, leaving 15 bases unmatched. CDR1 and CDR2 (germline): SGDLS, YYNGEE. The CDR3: CASSVGEAGLAGIPTYEQYF. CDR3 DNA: TGTGCCAGCAGCGTAGGGGAAGCCGGACTAGCGGGAATACCCACCTACGAGCAGTACTTC. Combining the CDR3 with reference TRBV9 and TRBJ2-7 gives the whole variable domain DSGVTQTPKHLITATGQRVTLRCSPRSGDLSVYWYQQSLDQGLQFLIQYYNGEERAKGNILERFSAQQFPDLHSELNLSSLELGDSALYFCASSVGEAGLAGIPTYEQYFGPGTRLTVT.

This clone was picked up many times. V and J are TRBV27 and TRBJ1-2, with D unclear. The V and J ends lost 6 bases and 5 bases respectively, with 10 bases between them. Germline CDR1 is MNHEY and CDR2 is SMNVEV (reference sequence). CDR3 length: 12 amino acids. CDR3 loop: CASSPGRYGYTF. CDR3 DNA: TGTGCCAGCAGCCCGGGCCGATATGGCTACACCTTC.

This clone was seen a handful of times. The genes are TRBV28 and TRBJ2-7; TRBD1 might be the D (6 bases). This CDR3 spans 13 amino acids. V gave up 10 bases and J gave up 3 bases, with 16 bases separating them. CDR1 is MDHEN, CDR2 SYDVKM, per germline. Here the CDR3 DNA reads TGTGCCACCGAGGGGACACTATACTACGAGCAGTACTTC. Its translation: CATEGTLYYEQYF.

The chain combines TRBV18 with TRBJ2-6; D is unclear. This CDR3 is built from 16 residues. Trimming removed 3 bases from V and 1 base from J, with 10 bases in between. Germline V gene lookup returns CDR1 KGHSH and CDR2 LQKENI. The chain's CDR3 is CASSPLARSGANVLTF. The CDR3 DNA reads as TGTGCCAGCTCACCTTTGGCTCGTTCTGGGGCCAACGTCCTGACTTTC. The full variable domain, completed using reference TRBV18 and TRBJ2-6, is NAGVMQNPRHLVRRRGQEARLRCSPMKGHSHVYWYRQLPEEGLKFMVYLQKENIIDESGMPKERFSAEFPKEGPSILRIQQVVRGDSAAYFCASSPLARSGANVLTFGAGSRLTVL.

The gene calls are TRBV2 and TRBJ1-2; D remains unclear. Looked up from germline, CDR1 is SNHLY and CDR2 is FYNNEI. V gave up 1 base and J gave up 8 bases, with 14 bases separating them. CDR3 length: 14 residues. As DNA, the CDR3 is TGTGCCAGCAGTGAAGGTTGGAGGGCGGGAGGCTACACCTTC. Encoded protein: CASSEGWRAGGYTF.